Below are 24 T cell receptor beta chains sequenced from a single sample in a study of OX40 agonist ivuxolimab in advanced cancers. The assay was immunoSEQ multiplex PCR, and TCRdb's table has in-frame clones only and misses some. In the table there are fewer than 80,000 clones, 86% of which are singletons. This specimen consisted of CD4+ or CD8+ T cells sorted from blood, obtained in a trial of the OX40 agonist ivuxolimab. The receptor set was obtained from an adult with an advanced solid tumor such as melanoma, head and neck, liver or kidney cancer.

The chain uses TRBV5-1 and TRBJ2-3; D is undetermined. The CDR3 is made up of 15 amino acids. CDR1 is SGHRS and CDR2 is YFSETQ in the germline V gene. Trimming removed 4 bases at V and 2 bases at J, with 14 bases between. In nucleotides, the CDR3 is TGCGCCAGCAGCCAGACCGGGTCTCCCACAGATACGCAGTATTTT. It specifies CASSQTGSPTDTQYF.

The chain recombines TRBV15 with TRBJ1-2; 8 nucleotides agree with TRBD1. The length of the CDR3 is 16 residues. Trimming at V came to 3 bases and at J to 6 bases, leaving 12 bases not matched to a gene. Germline V CDR1 and CDR2: LNHNV, YYDKDF (reference sequence). CDR3 DNA sequence: TGTGCCACCAGCAGGTCAATCGGGACAGGTTTGGATGGCTACACCTTC. Protein: CATSRSIGTGLDGYTF.

The chain links TRBV6-5 to TRBJ1-4; TRBD1 agrees at 7 bases. V gave up 11 bases and J gave up 4 bases; unmatched junction bases: 4. The CDR3 runs 12 residues. Germline loops: CDR1 MNHEY, CDR2 SVGAGI. The CDR3, as DNA: TGTGCCGTACGACAGGGTAATGAAAAACTGTTTTTT. It is translated as CAVRQGNEKLFF.

This chain's CDR3 is CASSLSRPSNTGELFF. CDR3 DNA sequence: TGTGCCAGCAGCTTAAGTCGACCATCGAACACCGGGGAGCTGTTTTTT. V is TRBV7-3 and J is TRBJ2-2; D gene ambiguous. The CDR3 spans 16 residues. The ends were cut back, 1 base at V and 0 bases at J, with 9 bases in the middle. Per germline, CDR1 SGHTA and CDR2 FQGTGA.

The genes are TRBV11-3 and TRBJ2-3; 8 bases are a match to TRBD1. Looked up from germline, CDR1 is SGHNT and CDR2 is YENEEA. The CDR3 is 13 residues long. Trimming removed 3 bases from V and 4 bases from J; junction bases left unmatched: 0. Here the CDR3 DNA reads TGTGCCAGCAGCTTGGACAGGGCAGATACGCAGTATTTT. Its protein product is CASSLDRADTQYF.

This chain connects TRBV30 to TRBJ2-5; D ambiguous. The CDR3 is 13 amino acids. V was trimmed by 3 bases and J by 5 bases, leaving 13 bases between them. Germline CDR1 GTSNPN, CDR2 SVGIG (reference sequence). The CDR3 sequence is CAWRGPNRETQYF. CDR3 sequence (DNA): TGTGCCTGGAGGGGCCCCAATCGGGAGACCCAGTACTTC.

This sequence joins TRBV6-1 and TRBJ1-6, with a tentative D call TRBD1 (5 bases). Trimming removed 11 bases from V and 0 bases from J, with 14 bases in between. Germline V gene sequence: CDR1 MNHNS, CDR2 SASEGT. CDR3 length: 15 residues. CDR3 protein: CAAGAGSSYNSPLHF. The CDR3 bases are TGTGCCGCTGGGGCGGGTAGCTCCTATAATTCACCCCTCCACTTT.

The V and J genes are TRBV4-1 and TRBJ2-5, with D perhaps matching TRBD1 or TRBD2 (7 bases each). The germline V gene has CDR1 MGHRA and CDR2 YSYEKL. This CDR3 is built from 16 residues. Trimming shortened V by 0 bases and J by 3 bases, and 14 bases separated the two germline ends. The CDR3 sequence is CASSQEGGGGKETQYF. The CDR3 DNA reads TGCGCCAGCAGCCAAGAAGGGGGCGGGGGTAAAGAGACCCAGTACTTC.

The chain employs TRBV19 and TRBJ2-1; D not resolved. The germline gives CDR1 LNHDA, CDR2 SQIVND (reference sequence). CDR3 length: 16 amino acids. The V end was cut by 3 bases, the J end by 4 bases, with 16 bases between. The CDR3, as DNA: TGTGCCAGTAGTATGCCACAGAGGTGGGGTTACAATGAGCAGTTCTTC. Its translation: CASSMPQRWGYNEQFF.

The chain carries TRBV9 and TRBJ2-5, with 9 bases matching TRBD1. Per the germline V gene, CDR1 is SGDLS and CDR2 is YYNGEE. This CDR3 comprises 16 residues. V was clipped by 1 base and J by 4 bases; unmatched bases: 8. The CDR3 spells CASSVRQGQGGETQYF. The CDR3 DNA reads as TGTGCCAGCAGCGTACGCCAGGGACAGGGAGGAGAGACCCAGTACTTC.

The sample holds one count of this clone. The rearrangement links TRBV15 to TRBJ2-7; 12 positions match TRBD2. Germline assignment: CDR1 LNHNV and CDR2 YYDKDF (reference sequence). The J segment lost 1 base and the V segment lost 3 bases, leaving 10 bases of the junction unmatched. This CDR3 is built from 18 residues. The chain's CDR3 is CATSREAGGLAGSYEQYF. The CDR3 region has the DNA TGTGCCACCAGCAGGGAGGCAGGGGGACTAGCGGGTTCCTACGAGCAGTACTTC.

This chain connects TRBV6-5 to TRBJ1-1; D remains ambiguous. The germline gives CDR1 MNHEY, CDR2 SVGAGI. The CDR3 loop spans 14 amino acids. V lost 6 bases, J lost 0 bases, and 11 bases lay in between. The CDR3 loop reads CASSLRTVNTEAFF. CDR3 nucleotides: TGTGCCAGCAGCCTACGGACGGTGAACACTGAAGCTTTCTTT.

The rearrangement uses TRBV7-2 and TRBJ1-2, with 8 nucleotides matching TRBD1. The CDR3 sequence is 14 residues long. Per germline, CDR1 SGHTA and CDR2 FQGNSA. V lost 0 bases and J lost 6; bases outside the gene matches: 3. The CDR3 loop reads CASSLALQGDGYTF. Written as DNA, the CDR3 is TGTGCCAGCAGCTTAGCGCTACAGGGGGATGGCTACACCTTC.

This chain uses TRBV6-6 with TRBJ1-5, with D perhaps matching TRBD1 (5 bases). The CDR3 contains 13 residues. The V end lost 5 bases, the J end lost 4 bases, and 9 bases lay between the germline ends. Germline CDR1 is MNHNY and CDR2 is SVGAGI (reference sequence). The CDR3 DNA reads TGTGCCAGCAGTGAGCAGGGAAATCAGCCCCAGCATTTT. Its protein product is CASSEQGNQPQHF.

This chain joins TRBV19 and TRBJ2-3; D gene ambiguous. Germline lookup yields CDR1 LNHDA and CDR2 SQIVND (reference sequence). CDR3 length: 13 amino acids. Trimming left V 6 bases short and J 1 base short, with 8 bases between. CDR3: CASSQYGTDTQYF. The CDR3, as DNA: TGTGCCAGTAGCCAATACGGCACAGATACGCAGTATTTT.

J is TRBJ1-4 and V is TRBV7-9, with D tentatively TRBD1 (5 bases). Trimming cost V 7 bases and J 3 bases, with 18 bases left between them. This CDR3 is built from 16 residues. Germline assignment: CDR1 SEHNR and CDR2 FQNEAQ (reference sequence). CDR3 nucleotide sequence: TGTGCCAGCACACCCTTGATCGGGGGTTCTAATGAAAAACTGTTTTTT. Encoded protein: CASTPLIGGSNEKLFF.

This sequence joins TRBV7-2 and TRBJ2-1, with D tentatively TRBD1 (5 bases). There are 16 residues in the CDR3. V lost 1 base and J lost 6, with 16 bases in between. CDR1 is SGHTA, CDR2 FQGNSA, per germline. Here the CDR3 reads CASSLVAGLLRNEQFF. CDR3 in DNA: TGTGCCAGCAGCTTAGTGGCAGGGTTGCTACGCAATGAGCAGTTCTTC.

J is TRBJ2-1 and V is TRBV7-2; 7 nucleotides match TRBD1. Germline V CDR1 and CDR2: SGHTA, FQGNSA. There are 15 residues in the CDR3. Unmatched junction bases numbered 2, after V lost 0 bases and J lost 3 bases. Here the CDR3 reads CASSLAGTDYNEQFF. CDR3 DNA sequence: TGTGCCAGCAGCTTAGCGGGGACAGACTACAATGAGCAGTTCTTC.

Only one count was recorded for this clone. The V call is TRBV18, the J call TRBJ2-1; TRBD1 matches 9 bases. Germline lookup yields CDR1 KGHSH and CDR2 LQKENI. V lost 6 bases to trimming and J lost 6 bases; unmatched junction nucleotides: 6. There are 14 residues in the CDR3. CDR3 DNA: TGTGCCAGCTCTGAAGGGACAGGGATCAATGAGCAGTTCTTC. Amino acids: CASSEGTGINEQFF.

The chain employs TRBV9 and TRBJ2-7; the match to TRBD2 covers 13 bases. V lost 4 bases and J lost 3; bases outside the gene matches: 4. The CDR3 is 15 amino acids. CDR1 and CDR2 from the germline V gene are SGDLS and YYNGEE. The CDR3 nucleotides read TGTGCCAGCAGCCCTCGGACTAGCGGGGGCTACGAGCAGTACTTC. It yields the protein CASSPRTSGGYEQYF.

The rearrangement links TRBV7-9 to TRBJ2-7, with 7 bases identical to TRBD1. V gave up 0 bases and J gave up 6 bases; unmatched junction bases: 5. CDR1 is SEHNR and CDR2 is FQNEAQ in the germline V gene (reference sequence). This CDR3 is 14 amino acids long. The CDR3 loop reads CASSLATGWGEQYF. The CDR3 bases are TGTGCCAGCAGCTTAGCGACAGGGTGGGGCGAGCAGTACTTC.

CDR3 amino acids: CASSLGTRGVTDTQYF. The CDR3 DNA sequence: TGTGCCAGCAGCTTAGGCACCCGGGGAGTTACAGATACGCAGTATTTT. J is TRBJ2-3 and V is TRBV5-4; possible D gene TRBD2, 5 bases. In germline, CDR1 is SGHNT, CDR2 YYREEE (reference sequence). V was shortened by 2 bases and J by 3 bases, with 16 bases between the two germline ends. The CDR3 covers 16 residues.

The chain uses TRBV7-9 and TRBJ2-7; 10 nucleotides align to TRBD2. Germline V lookup: CDR1 SEHNR, CDR2 FQNEAQ (reference sequence). The V segment lost 5 bases and the J segment 3 bases; nucleotides outside the gene matches: 4. The CDR3 contains 14 residues. This CDR3 reads CASSRGTSVYEQYF. In DNA form, the CDR3 reads TGTGCCAGCAGCAGAGGGACTAGCGTCTACGAGCAGTACTTC.

This clone came up once. This sequence joins TRBV18 and TRBJ2-1; 11 nucleotides line up with TRBD2. V lost 2 bases and J lost 5; bases outside the gene matches: 5. This CDR3 spans 16 amino acids. The germline V gene encodes CDR1 KGHSH and CDR2 LQKENI. The CDR3 reads CASSPGLAGADNEQFF. CDR3 bases: TGTGCCAGCTCACCAGGACTAGCGGGCGCAGACAATGAGCAGTTCTTC.